Presented here are 8 T cell receptor beta chains from one specimen sequenced in a study of cytomegalovirus exposure and HLA in healthy donors. TCRdb keeps only in-frame clones here, not all; method: immunoSEQ multiplex PCR. The sample consists of roughly 150,000 clones, about 87% of them appearing once. The sample comprised PBMCs. These receptors originate from a young man in good health and CMV-seropositive.

The chain couples TRBV30 to TRBJ2-7; D is ambiguous. Trimming pared 1 base from V and 4 bases from J, leaving 5 bases between. Germline-derived CDR1 and CDR2 are GTSNPN and SVGIG (reference sequence). There are 11 residues in the CDR3. DNA for the CDR3: TGTGCCTGGAGTGACGGGTACGAGCAGTACTTC. This sequence encodes CAWSDGYEQYF.

V usage is TRBV7-9 and J usage is TRBJ1-4; 7 positions match TRBD1. J gave up 0 bases and V 4 bases, and 8 bases lay outside the gene matches. The CDR3 loop spans 17 amino acids. The germline CDR1 and CDR2 sequences are SEHNR and FQNEAQ (reference sequence). Written as DNA, the CDR3 is TGTGCCAGCAGCTATCGACAGGGCGGGGCAACTAATGAAAAACTGTTTTTT. Residues: CASSYRQGGATNEKLFF.

V gene TRBV19 combines with J gene TRBJ1-5, with 7 bases fitting TRBD1. Trimming at V came to 10 bases and at J to 5 bases, leaving 8 bases not matched to a gene. The CDR3 is 13 amino acids. Germline CDR1 reads LNHDA; CDR2 reads SQIVND (reference sequence). As DNA, the CDR3 is TGTGCCACCGCAAATAGGGGGCATCAGCCCCAGCATTTT. This encodes CATANRGHQPQHF.

This chain joins TRBV4-1 and TRBJ2-7, with 12 bases that match TRBD2. This CDR3 is 15 amino acids long. Germline CDR1 MGHRA, CDR2 YSYEKL. With 3 bases clipped from V and 0 bases from J, the junction kept 0 bases outside the gene matches. CDR3 coding DNA: TGCGCCAGCAGCCAGGGACTAGCGGGCTCCTACGAGCAGTACTTC. Its protein product is CASSQGLAGSYEQYF.

The DNA of the CDR3 is TGTGCCAGCAGCGTTGGGACAGGGATTGGGGTTTCCTACGAGCAGTACTTC. Translating it yields CASSVGTGIGVSYEQYF. The V call is TRBV9, the J call TRBJ2-7, with 9 bases aligning to TRBD1. Germline-derived CDR1 and CDR2 are SGDLS and YYNGEE. CDR3 length: 17 amino acids. V dropped 2 bases and J dropped 1; count of bases not matched to a gene: 10.

In its sample, this clone was seen a few times. V and J are TRBV9 and TRBJ2-2; 10 nucleotides agree with TRBD2. V lost 3 bases, J lost 4 bases, and 3 bases stayed unmatched. The CDR3 length is 15 residues. From germline, CDR1 is SGDLS and CDR2 YYNGEE. The CDR3 DNA follows: TGTGCCAGCAGCGCTAGCGGGAGCGCCACCGGGGAGCTGTTTTTT. This sequence encodes CASSASGSATGELFF.

V and J are TRBV4-1 and TRBJ2-1, with 12 nucleotides matching TRBD2. V trimming: 5 bases; J trimming: 3 bases; junction bases outside the gene matches: 2. Germline CDR1 and CDR2: MGHRA and YSYEKL. The CDR3 totals 15 residues. The CDR3: CASSTTSGSYNEQFF. The DNA of the CDR3 is TGCGCCAGCAGCACGACTAGCGGGAGCTACAATGAGCAGTTCTTC.

The chain uses TRBV7-8 and TRBJ2-3, with 8 positions matching TRBD1. V lost 5 bases and J lost 3; bases outside the gene matches: 7. Germline assignment: CDR1 SGHVS and CDR2 FQNEAQ. The CDR3 is made up of 15 amino acids. In nucleotides, the CDR3 is TGTGCCAGCAGCCCAGGGACAGGCACTACAGATACGCAGTATTTT. It codes for CASSPGTGTTDTQYF. The entire variable domain, with the rest obtained from reference TRBV7-8 and TRBJ2-3, is as follows: GAGVSQSPRYKVAKRGQDVALRCDPISGHVSLFWYQQALGQGPEFLTYFQNEAQLDKSGLPSDRFFAERPEGSVSTLKIQRTQQEDSAVYLCASSPGTGTTDTQYFGPGTRLTVL.